This T cell receptor (beta chain) was observed in a study of graft-versus-host responses after intestinal transplantation. Study-level background: Each transplant was multivisceral, liver-intestinal, or isolated intestinal. Tacrolimus plus steroids were given to all recipients for approximately 3 years, preceded by anti-thymocyte globulin induction.

The CDR3 extends over 14 amino acids. Germline-derived CDR1 and CDR2 are SGHNT and YYREEE (reference sequence). J lost 5 bases, V lost 4 bases, and 6 bases had no gene match. Comment on this clone: What it recognizes is unknown.

The method was immunoSEQ multiplex PCR; TCRdb's version includes in-frame clones alone and lacks a portion of them. The data contain approximately 100,000 clones, more than 75% of them singletons. The source material was unstimulated CD4+ T cells sorted from spleen or lymph node cells, sampled before intestinal transplant. The V and J genes are TRBV5-4 and TRBJ2-5, with TRBD1 matching over 9 bases. This TCR came from a human donor who received an intestinal transplant. CDR3 in DNA: TGTGCCAGCAGCCCAACAGGGGGCCGGGAGACCCAGTACTTC. Its translation: CASSPTGGRETQYF.